These 8 T cell receptor beta chains were sequenced from one sample in a study of shared clonotypes between healthy human individuals. The table came from immunoSEQ multiplex PCR; TCRdb's copy has only in-frame clones and leaves some out. The repertoire consists of 2 million to 2.5 million clones, with around 92% occurring once and the leading ten covering around 0.35%. Sequenced input: naive CD4+ T cells from PBMCs. The sample's subset: CD45RA+ positively selected. These receptors were taken from a man between 18 and 35 years old in good health. Some clones in this sample may be carry-over from other donors' samples.

The chain uses TRBV4-1 and TRBJ2-1, with D possibly TRBD2 on 7 matching bases. This CDR3 has 16 amino acids. Germline values: CDR1 MGHRA, CDR2 YSYEKL. Trimming cost V 6 bases and J 0 bases, with 15 bases left between them. CDR3 in amino acids: CASRGGAGSSYNEQFF. The CDR3 DNA reads as TGCGCCAGCAGAGGGGGAGCGGGGAGCTCCTACAATGAGCAGTTCTTC.

The chain recombines TRBV2 with TRBJ1-2; 10 bases are a match to TRBD1. The CDR3 runs to 15 residues. Germline-derived CDR1 and CDR2 are SNHLY and FYNNEI. The trim removed 6 bases at V and 3 bases at J, leaving 7 bases unmatched. The CDR3: CASRIDRGHYYGYTF. DNA for the CDR3: TGTGCCAGCAGGATCGACAGGGGGCACTACTATGGCTACACCTTC. Together with reference TRBV2 and TRBJ1-2, the CDR3 gives the full variable domain: EPEVTQTPSHQVTQMGQEVILRCVPISNHLYFYWYRQILGQKVEFLVSFYNNEISEKSEIFDDQFSVERPDGSNFTLKIRSTKLEDSAMYFCASRIDRGHYYGYTFGSGTRLTVV.

V is TRBV4-2 and J is TRBJ2-1, with 7 bases lining up with TRBD2. Germline V gene sequence: CDR1 LGHNA, CDR2 YNFKEQ. The CDR3 contains 15 residues. The J segment lost 6 bases and the V segment lost 1 base, leaving 6 bases of the junction unmatched. Here the CDR3 reads CASSQVLAASNEQFF. The CDR3 coding sequence is TGTGCCAGCAGCCAAGTTCTAGCGGCCTCCAATGAGCAGTTCTTC.

This clone was detected only once. The J gene is TRBJ2-5, the V gene TRBV28; D ambiguous. The length of the CDR3 is 13 residues. The V gene's germline CDR1 is MDHEN and CDR2 SYDVKM. Trimming removed 2 bases from V and 14 bases from J, with 18 bases in between. DNA for the CDR3: TGTGCCAGCAGTTTAGGTTTTAGCCCCCCAGCTTACTTC. It is translated as CASSLGFSPPAYF.

With respect to this clone: Other DNA sequences in the same sample also yield this CDR3. This rearrangement joins TRBV5-4 to TRBJ2-3; D ambiguous. Trimming took 0 bases from V and 3 from J, leaving 5 bases between them. CDR1 and CDR2 (germline): SGHNT, YYREEE (reference sequence). The CDR3 extends over 13 amino acids. DNA of the CDR3: TGTGCCAGCAGCTTGGTTTATACAGATACGCAGTATTTT. Translating it yields CASSLVYTDTQYF.

The genes are TRBV4-2 and TRBJ1-4; 7 bases line up with TRBD1. V gave up 5 bases and J gave up 4 bases; unmatched junction bases: 4. Germline V gene sequence: CDR1 LGHNA, CDR2 YNFKEQ. The CDR3 runs 14 residues. The CDR3 nucleotides read TGTGCCAGCAGCGGCGGACAGGATAATGAAAAACTGTTTTTT. Translation: CASSGGQDNEKLFF.

The V and J genes are TRBV27 and TRBJ1-2; perhaps TRBD1 as D (5 bases). This CDR3 is built from 14 residues. The germline CDR1 and CDR2 sequences are MNHEY and SMNVEV (reference sequence). V lost 2 bases and J 9 bases, leaving 16 bases between the germline ends. CDR3 in DNA: TGTGCCAGCAGTTTAGACCGGACACGTGTTAGCTACACCTTC. This encodes CASSLDRTRVSYTF.

The chain carries TRBV15 and TRBJ2-4; the D is unclear. Trimming stripped 1 base from V and 0 bases from J, with 4 bases between. Germline V CDR1 and CDR2: LNHNV, YYDKDF (reference sequence). The CDR3 sequence is 14 residues long. Here the CDR3 reads CATSRAIAKNIQYF. In DNA, the CDR3 is TGTGCCACCAGCAGAGCAATAGCCAAAAACATTCAGTACTTC.